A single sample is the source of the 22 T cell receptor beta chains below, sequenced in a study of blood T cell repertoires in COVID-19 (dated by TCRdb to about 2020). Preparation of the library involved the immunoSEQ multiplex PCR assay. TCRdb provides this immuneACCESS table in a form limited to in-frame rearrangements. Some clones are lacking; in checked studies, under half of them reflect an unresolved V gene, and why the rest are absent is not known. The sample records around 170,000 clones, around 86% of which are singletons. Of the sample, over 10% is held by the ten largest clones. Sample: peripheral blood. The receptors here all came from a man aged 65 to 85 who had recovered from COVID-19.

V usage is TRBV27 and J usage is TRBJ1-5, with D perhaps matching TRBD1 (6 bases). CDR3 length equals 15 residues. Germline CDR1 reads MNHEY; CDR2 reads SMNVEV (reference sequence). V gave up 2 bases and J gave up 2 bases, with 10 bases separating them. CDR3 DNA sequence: TGTGCCAGCAGTTTAGGGGGCTTTGGCAATCAGCCCCAGCATTTT. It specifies CASSLGGFGNQPQHF.

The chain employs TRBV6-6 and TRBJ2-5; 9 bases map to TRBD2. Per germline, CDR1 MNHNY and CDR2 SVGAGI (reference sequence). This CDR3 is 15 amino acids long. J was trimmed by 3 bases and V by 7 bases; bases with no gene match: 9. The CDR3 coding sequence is TGTGCCAGCACCCCCGGGTTAGCGGGAGAAGAGACCCAGTACTTC. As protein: CASTPGLAGEETQYF.

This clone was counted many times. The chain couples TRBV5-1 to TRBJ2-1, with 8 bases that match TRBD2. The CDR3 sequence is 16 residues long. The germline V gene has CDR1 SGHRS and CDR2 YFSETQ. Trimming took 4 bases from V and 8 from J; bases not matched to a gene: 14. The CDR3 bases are TGCGCCAGCAGCACTGATGGACTAGCTGTGGTCGATGAGCAGTTCTTC. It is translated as CASSTDGLAVVDEQFF.

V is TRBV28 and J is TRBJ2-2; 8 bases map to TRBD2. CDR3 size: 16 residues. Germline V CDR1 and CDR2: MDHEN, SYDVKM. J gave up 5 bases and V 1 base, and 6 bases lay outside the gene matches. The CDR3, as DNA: TGTGCCAGCAGTTTATCCGGGAGGGGTTATACCGGGGAGCTGTTTTTT. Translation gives CASSLSGRGYTGELFF.

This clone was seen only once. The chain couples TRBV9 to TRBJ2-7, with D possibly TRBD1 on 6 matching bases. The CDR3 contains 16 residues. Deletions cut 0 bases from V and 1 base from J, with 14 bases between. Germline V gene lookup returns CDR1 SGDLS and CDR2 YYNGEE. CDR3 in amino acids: CASSVAMGASSYEQYF. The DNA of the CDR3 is TGTGCCAGCAGCGTAGCTATGGGGGCGAGTTCCTACGAGCAGTACTTC. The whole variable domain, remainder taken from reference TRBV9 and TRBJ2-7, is DSGVTQTPKHLITATGQRVTLRCSPRSGDLSVYWYQQSLDQGLQFLIQYYNGEERAKGNILERFSAQQFPDLHSELNLSSLELGDSALYFCASSVAMGASSYEQYFGPGTRLTVT.

CDR3 protein: CASSPDRGPYEQYF. CDR3 DNA: TGTGCCAGCAGCCCGGACAGGGGGCCATACGAGCAGTACTTC. The chain carries TRBV7-2 and TRBJ2-7; TRBD1 aligns across 11 bases. The germline CDR1 and CDR2 sequences are SGHTA and FQGNSA. The length of the CDR3 is 14 residues. The J segment lost 4 bases and the V segment lost 5 bases, leaving 4 bases of the junction unmatched.

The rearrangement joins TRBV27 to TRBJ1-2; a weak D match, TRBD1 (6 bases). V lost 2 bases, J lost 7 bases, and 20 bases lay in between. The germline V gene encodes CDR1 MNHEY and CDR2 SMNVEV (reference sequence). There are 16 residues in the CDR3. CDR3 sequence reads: CASSLEFSGTRGGYTF. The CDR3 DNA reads TGTGCCAGCAGTTTAGAGTTCTCCGGGACAAGAGGTGGCTACACCTTC.

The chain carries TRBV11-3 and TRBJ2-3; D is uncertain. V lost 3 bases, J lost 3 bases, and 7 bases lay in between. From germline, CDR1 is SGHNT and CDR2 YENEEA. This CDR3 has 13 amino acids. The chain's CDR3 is CASSFDGTDTQYF. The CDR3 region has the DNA TGTGCCAGCAGCTTTGACGGGACAGATACGCAGTATTTT.

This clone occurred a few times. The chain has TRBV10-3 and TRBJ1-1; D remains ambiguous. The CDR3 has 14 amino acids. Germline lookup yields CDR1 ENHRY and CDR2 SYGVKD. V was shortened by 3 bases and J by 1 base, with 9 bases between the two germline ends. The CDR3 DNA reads TGTGCCATCAGTGATTCCCCAGGGAACACTGAAGCTTTCTTT. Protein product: CAISDSPGNTEAFF.

The CDR3 spells CASSSQGALQPQHF. Written as DNA, the CDR3 is TGTGCCAGCAGCTCACAGGGGGCCCTTCAGCCCCAGCATTTT. The V call is TRBV7-2, the J call TRBJ1-5, with TRBD1 matching 9 bases. The CDR3 sequence is 14 residues long. Germline values: CDR1 SGHTA, CDR2 FQGNSA. V gave up 4 bases and J gave up 6 bases; unmatched junction bases: 4.

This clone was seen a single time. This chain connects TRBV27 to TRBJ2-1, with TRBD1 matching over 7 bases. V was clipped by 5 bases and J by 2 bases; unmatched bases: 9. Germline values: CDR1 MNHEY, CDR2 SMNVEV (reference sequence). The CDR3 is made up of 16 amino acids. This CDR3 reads CASSTGDVGPYNEQFF. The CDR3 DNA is TGTGCCAGCAGTACAGGGGACGTCGGCCCCTACAATGAGCAGTTCTTC.

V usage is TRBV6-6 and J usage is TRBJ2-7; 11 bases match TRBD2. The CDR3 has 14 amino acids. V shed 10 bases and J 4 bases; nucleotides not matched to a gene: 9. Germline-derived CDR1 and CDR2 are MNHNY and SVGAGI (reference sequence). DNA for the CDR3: TGTGCCACCTCCTTAGCGGGAGGGGAATACGAGCAGTACTTC. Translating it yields CATSLAGGEYEQYF.

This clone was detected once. CDR3 sequence (DNA): TGTGCCATCAGTGAGTCGGTCTCTACAGCCAAGGTCCACAATGAGCAGTTCTTC. Amino acids: CAISESVSTAKVHNEQFF. This chain joins TRBV10-3 and TRBJ2-1, with D hard to call. The CDR3 totals 18 residues. Germline V lookup: CDR1 ENHRY, CDR2 SYGVKD. Trimming left V 0 bases short and J 5 bases short, with 20 bases between.

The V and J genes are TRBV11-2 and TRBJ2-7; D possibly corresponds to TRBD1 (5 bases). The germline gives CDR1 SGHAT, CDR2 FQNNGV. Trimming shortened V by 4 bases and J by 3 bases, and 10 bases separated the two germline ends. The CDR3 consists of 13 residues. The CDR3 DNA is TGTGCCAGCAGCTCACAGGAATTCTACGAGCAGTACTTC. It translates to CASSSQEFYEQYF.

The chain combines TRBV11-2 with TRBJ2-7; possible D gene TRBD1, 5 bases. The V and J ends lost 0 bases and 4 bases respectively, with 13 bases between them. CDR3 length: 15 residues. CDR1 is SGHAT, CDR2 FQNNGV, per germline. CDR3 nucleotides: TGTGCCAGCAGCTTAGATCGCAGTAAGGGGTACGAGCAGTACTTC. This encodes CASSLDRSKGYEQYF.

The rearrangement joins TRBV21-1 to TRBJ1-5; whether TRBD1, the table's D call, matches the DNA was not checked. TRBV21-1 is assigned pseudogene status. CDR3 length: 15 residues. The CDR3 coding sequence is TGTGCCAGCAGCAGGCCGGGACAGGACAATCAGCCCCAGCATTTT. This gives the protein CASSRPGQDNQPQHF.

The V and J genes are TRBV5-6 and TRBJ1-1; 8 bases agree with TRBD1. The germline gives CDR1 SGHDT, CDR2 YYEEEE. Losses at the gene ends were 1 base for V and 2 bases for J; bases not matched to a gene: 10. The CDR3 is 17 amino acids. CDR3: CASSLLGRGLINTEAFF. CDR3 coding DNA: TGTGCCAGCAGCTTGCTGGGCAGGGGGCTTATCAACACTGAAGCTTTCTTT.

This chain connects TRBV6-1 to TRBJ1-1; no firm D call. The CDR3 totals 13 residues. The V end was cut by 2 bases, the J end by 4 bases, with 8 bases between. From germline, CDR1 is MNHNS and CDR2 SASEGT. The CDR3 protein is CASSELESTEAFF. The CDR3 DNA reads TGTGCCAGCAGTGAATTAGAGAGCACTGAAGCTTTCTTT.

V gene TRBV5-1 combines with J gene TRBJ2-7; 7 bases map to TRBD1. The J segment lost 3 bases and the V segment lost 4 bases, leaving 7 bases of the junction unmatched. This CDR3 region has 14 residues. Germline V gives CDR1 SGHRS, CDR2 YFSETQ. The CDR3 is CASSKGQIDYEQYF. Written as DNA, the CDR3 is TGCGCCAGCAGCAAGGGACAGATAGACTACGAGCAGTACTTC.

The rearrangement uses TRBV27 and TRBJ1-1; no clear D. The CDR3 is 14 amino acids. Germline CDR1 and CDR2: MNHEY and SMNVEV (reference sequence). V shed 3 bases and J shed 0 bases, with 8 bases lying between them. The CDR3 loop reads CASSFGRLNTEAFF. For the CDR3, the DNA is TGTGCCAGCAGTTTTGGCAGGCTGAACACTGAAGCTTTCTTT.

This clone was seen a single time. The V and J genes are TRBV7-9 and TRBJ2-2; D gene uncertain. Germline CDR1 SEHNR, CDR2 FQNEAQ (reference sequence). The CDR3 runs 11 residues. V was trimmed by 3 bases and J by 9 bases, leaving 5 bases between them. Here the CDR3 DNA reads TGTGCCAGCAGCTTCACACGGGAGCTGTTTTTT. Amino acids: CASSFTRELFF.

CDR3 coding DNA: TGTGCCAGCAGCCAGGGACTGAGGAACACTGAAGCTTTCTTT. Amino acid sequence: CASSQGLRNTEAFF. This rearrangement joins TRBV14 to TRBJ1-1, with D tentatively TRBD1 (5 bases). Germline CDR1 SGHDN, CDR2 FVKESK. Trimming left V 3 bases short and J 1 base short, with 9 bases between. CDR3 size: 14 residues.